One and the same sample provided the 14 T cell receptor beta chains below, sequenced in a study of T-cell reconstitution after alpha-beta-depleted transplantation in children. For TCRbeta, the library was prepared with unique molecular identifiers. TCRdb re-called the PCR reads with MiXCR, one entry per CDR3 protein. This sample carries approximately 210,000 distinct CDR3 sequences, approximately 15% of them seen once, and the ten largest clones take roughly two fifths. Sample: PBMCs, mostly from graft donor cells, taken 360 days after TCRalphabeta/CD19-depleted stem cell transplant. The receptors shown here come from a male patient aged 2-15 years who had a stem cell transplant for acute lymphoblastic leukemia, so the T cells may come from the graft donor.

The chain has TRBV19 and TRBJ1-1; D is uncertain. CDR1 is LNHDA and CDR2 is SQIVND in the germline V gene (reference sequence). The CDR3 spans 10 residues. V lost 4 bases and J 8 bases, leaving 5 bases between the germline ends. In DNA, the CDR3 is TGTGCCAGTAGTACGGGGGAAGCTTTCTTT. Protein: CASSTGEAFF.

The chain couples TRBV7-8 to TRBJ2-3, with 10 bases aligning to TRBD2. V shed 5 bases, J shed 2 bases, and the junction held 4 bases outside the gene matches. The CDR3 contains 15 residues. Germline lookup yields CDR1 SGHVS and CDR2 FQNEAQ. Here the CDR3 DNA reads TGTGCCAGCAGCCCAGCGGGGGGGTTCACAGATACGCAGTATTTT. This translates into CASSPAGGFTDTQYF. Full variable domain (missing parts from reference TRBV7-8 and TRBJ2-3): GAGVSQSPRYKVAKRGQDVALRCDPISGHVSLFWYQQALGQGPEFLTYFQNEAQLDKSGLPSDRFFAERPEGSVSTLKIQRTQQEDSAVYLCASSPAGGFTDTQYFGPGTRLTVL.

The V and J genes are TRBV20-1 and TRBJ1-1; D is unclear. Trimming pared 1 base from V and 4 bases from J, leaving 28 bases between. The germline V gene encodes CDR1 DFQATT and CDR2 SNEGSKA (reference sequence). CDR3 size: 19 residues. The CDR3 reads CSARAPLPGPIGVGTEAFF. Here the CDR3 DNA reads TGCAGTGCTAGAGCACCCCTCCCGGGTCCAATAGGTGTGGGCACTGAAGCTTTCTTT.

This chain connects TRBV24-1 to TRBJ1-2; unclear D gene. The V and J ends lost 8 bases and 5 bases respectively, with 20 bases between them. The CDR3 loop spans 15 amino acids. From germline, CDR1 is KGHDR and CDR2 SFDVKD. CDR3: CATNSPVRGFYGYTF. CDR3 coding DNA: TGTGCCACCAACAGCCCGGTGCGGGGTTTTTATGGCTACACCTTC.

This clonotype was detected only a few times. The chain couples TRBV27 to TRBJ1-2, with a weak D call TRBD1 (5 bases). Between the trimmed V and J ends, which lost 3 bases and 2 bases, there was a span of 13 bases. This CDR3 is built from 15 residues. The V gene's germline CDR1 is MNHEY and CDR2 SMNVEV (reference sequence). CDR3 in DNA: TGTGCCAGCAGTTTTCATTTCGGGGCCAACTATGGCTACACCTTC. It yields the protein CASSFHFGANYGYTF.

This chain connects TRBV25-1 to TRBJ2-7, with a possible D match to TRBD1 (6 bases). The V end lost 2 bases, the J end lost 7 bases, and 6 bases lay between the germline ends. Germline V gene sequence: CDR1 MGHDK, CDR2 SYGVNS. The CDR3 length is 11 residues. The CDR3 sequence is CASSERGEQYF. The CDR3 region has the DNA TGTGCCAGCAGTGAAAGGGGGGAGCAGTACTTC.

This clonotype was counted only a few times. This chain uses TRBV11-3 with TRBJ2-5; the D gene is possibly TRBD1 (6 bases). Trimming cost V 7 bases and J 4 bases, with 19 bases left between them. The CDR3 totals 15 residues. In germline, CDR1 is SGHNT, CDR2 YENEEA. The CDR3 protein is CASTTTGNHGETQYF. CDR3 bases: TGTGCCAGCACCACCACAGGGAACCACGGAGAGACCCAGTACTTC. Based on the CDR3 plus reference TRBV11-3 and TRBJ2-5, the full variable domain is EAGVVQSPRYKIIEKKQPVAFWCNPISGHNTLYWYLQNLGQGPELLIRYENEEAVDDSQLPKDRFSAERLKGVDSTLKIQPAELGDSAVYLCASTTTGNHGETQYFGPGTRLLVL.

This clonotype was recorded a few times. The rearrangement links TRBV20-1 to TRBJ1-1; no clear D gene. Per germline, CDR1 DFQATT and CDR2 SNEGSKA (reference sequence). V lost 6 bases and J 1 base, leaving 15 bases between the germline ends. The CDR3 has 14 amino acids. The CDR3: CSAQRNDQNTEAFF. CDR3 in DNA: TGCAGTGCCCAGAGAAATGACCAGAACACTGAAGCTTTCTTT.

The rearrangement joins TRBV12-3 or TRBV12-4 to TRBJ1-2; D may be TRBD1 (5 bases). CDR3 length: 12 residues. The V and J ends lost 5 bases and 2 bases respectively, with 6 bases between them. DNA of the CDR3: TGTGCCAGCAGTGGGGACAACTATGGCTACACCTTC. Protein sequence: CASSGDNYGYTF.

This clonotype occurred a few times. In nucleotides, the CDR3 is TGCGCCAGCAGCTTGGCAGCGGGGGAGACGAGTCTCGAGCAGTACTTC. This sequence encodes CASSLAAGETSLEQYF. The chain is built from TRBV5-1 and TRBJ2-7; 8 bases fit TRBD2. CDR1 is SGHRS and CDR2 is YFSETQ in the germline V gene. The J segment lost 6 bases and the V segment lost 0 bases, leaving 11 bases of the junction unmatched. The CDR3 runs to 16 residues.

This clonotype was counted many times. V usage is TRBV29-1 and J usage is TRBJ2-7; D is undetermined. CDR1 is SQVTM, CDR2 ANQGSEA, per germline. This CDR3 contains 11 residues. Trimming took off 7 bases at V and 4 bases at J, with 11 bases between the two ends. The CDR3 protein is CSAGRVYEQYF. In DNA, the CDR3 is TGCAGCGCTGGAAGGGTATACGAGCAGTACTTC.

This clonotype has a handful of counts. The chain combines TRBV20-1 with TRBJ2-3; D is unresolved. The V end lost 2 bases, the J end lost 4 bases, and 10 bases lay between the germline ends. The CDR3 has 13 amino acids. Germline-derived CDR1 and CDR2 are DFQATT and SNEGSKA (reference sequence). This CDR3 reads CSARKGGADTQYF. CDR3 nucleotide sequence: TGCAGTGCTAGAAAGGGTGGGGCAGATACGCAGTATTTT.

This clonotype came up a few times. The V gene is TRBV29-1, the J gene TRBJ2-3; 13 positions match TRBD2. The CDR3 loop spans 18 amino acids. The J segment lost 0 bases and the V segment lost 6 bases, leaving 12 bases of the junction unmatched. From germline, CDR1 is SQVTM and CDR2 ANQGSEA. CDR3 DNA: TGCAGCGTGGCACCGGGACTAGCGGGGACGAAAAGCACAGATACGCAGTATTTT. Residues: CSVAPGLAGTKSTDTQYF.

This sequence joins TRBV11-3 and TRBJ2-7, with D unclear. The length of the CDR3 is 13 residues. Germline values: CDR1 SGHNT, CDR2 YENEEA. The V end was cut by 0 bases, the J end by 6 bases, with 9 bases between. The CDR3 region is CASSLDRESEQYF. In nucleotides, the CDR3 is TGTGCCAGCAGCTTAGACCGTGAATCCGAGCAGTACTTC.